Presented here are 17 T cell receptor beta chains from one specimen sequenced in a study of CD8 T cells in ankylosing spondylitis. TCRdb called the 5' RACE reads again in MiXCR, with one record for every CDR3 protein. The data show some 270,000 distinct CDR3 sequences, with approximately 20% seen just once and about a third held by the top ten. Sequencing used blood, either unsorted or a sorted T cell fraction (not recorded which). The receptors stem from a male donor with ankylosing spondylitis or in good health (not recorded which).

This sequence joins TRBV7-2 and TRBJ2-3; D may be TRBD2 (6 bases). CDR3 length: 16 residues. Germline CDR1 reads SGHTA; CDR2 reads FQGNSA. Between the trimmed V and J ends, which lost 5 bases and 0 bases, there was a span of 15 bases. CDR3 nucleotides: TGTGCCAGCAGCCGCCTCCCTAGCGCAAGCACAGATACGCAGTATTTT. Translated: CASSRLPSASTDTQYF.

This clonotype was seen only a few times. The DNA of the CDR3 is TGCAGTGCTAGACCGGGACTAGCGGGAGGTAATGAGCAGTTCTTC. Amino acid sequence: CSARPGLAGGNEQFF. The chain links TRBV20-1 to TRBJ2-1; the match to TRBD2 covers 15 bases. With 2 bases clipped from V and 7 bases from J, the junction kept 3 bases outside the gene matches. CDR1 DFQATT and CDR2 SNEGSKA come from the germline V gene (reference sequence). The CDR3 spans 15 residues.

This rearrangement joins TRBV4-1 to TRBJ2-7; 8 bases agree with TRBD2. The J segment lost 4 bases and the V segment lost 0 bases, leaving 8 bases of the junction unmatched. The CDR3 spans 16 residues. Germline CDR1 is MGHRA and CDR2 is YSYEKL. The CDR3 spells CASSQESASGYYEQYF. The CDR3 nucleotides read TGCGCCAGCAGCCAAGAATCCGCTAGCGGGTATTACGAGCAGTACTTC.

The rearrangement links TRBV7-3 to TRBJ2-1; 7 bases are a match to TRBD2. Per germline, CDR1 SGHTA and CDR2 FQGTGA. Germline trimming cut 5 bases from V and 4 bases from J; bases unmatched to any gene: 11. The CDR3 covers 16 residues. CDR3 nucleotides: TGTGCCAGCAGCCCCTATGGGGGGGGGATTTACAATGAGCAGTTCTTC. Its translation: CASSPYGGGIYNEQFF.

This clonotype was seen a handful of times. CDR3 sequence: CASSSATGVGEQYF. The CDR3 DNA sequence: TGTGCCAGCAGCTCCGCGACAGGGGTCGGGGAGCAGTACTTC. This chain joins TRBV7-9 and TRBJ2-7; 8 nucleotides match TRBD1. The CDR3 has 14 residues. Looked up from germline, CDR1 is SEHNR and CDR2 is FQNEAQ (reference sequence). V shed 4 bases, J shed 7 bases, and the junction held 9 bases outside the gene matches.

The V and J genes are TRBV5-6 and TRBJ2-1; tentatively, D is TRBD2 (5 bases). The germline gives CDR1 SGHDT, CDR2 YYEEEE. CDR3 length equals 16 residues. The germline V and J ends were trimmed by 1 base and 0 bases, with 11 bases remaining between them. The CDR3 coding sequence is TGTGCCAGCAGCTTGTATGCGGGCCCCTCCTACAATGAGCAGTTCTTC. Its protein product is CASSLYAGPSYNEQFF.

This clonotype was observed once. The CDR3, as DNA: TGCGCCAGCAGCGGACTAGCGGGATGGAACTACAATGAGCAGTTCTTC. Residues: CASSGLAGWNYNEQFF. The rearrangement links TRBV5-1 to TRBJ2-1, with 12 bases identical to TRBD2. J was trimmed by 3 bases and V by 4 bases; bases with no gene match: 5. Germline V lookup: CDR1 SGHRS, CDR2 YFSETQ. This CDR3 has 16 residues.

This clonotype was seen many times. This rearrangement joins TRBV4-3 to TRBJ1-2; the D is unclear. Germline CDR1 reads LGHNA; CDR2 reads YSLEER. The CDR3 has 13 amino acids. Trimming removed 0 bases from V and 4 bases from J, with 6 bases in between. The DNA of the CDR3 is TGCGCCAGCAGCCAAGATATAAGCTATGGCTACACCTTC. Encoded protein: CASSQDISYGYTF.

The V call is TRBV29-1, the J call TRBJ2-7, with 11 bases fitting TRBD2. After removal of 6 bases from V and 0 bases from J, the junction contained 4 bases not matched to a gene. Germline V gene data show CDR1 as SQVTM and CDR2 as ANQGSEA. The CDR3 runs to 14 residues. Here the CDR3 DNA reads TGCAGCGTGGTGACTAGCGGGAACTCCTACGAGCAGTACTTC. Translation: CSVVTSGNSYEQYF.

This chain's CDR3 is CASSLGQIENIQYF. CDR3 bases: TGCGCCAGCAGCTTAGGACAGATTGAAAACATTCAGTACTTC. The J gene is TRBJ2-4, the V gene TRBV5-1; D might be TRBD1 (6 bases). The germline CDR1 and CDR2 sequences are SGHRS and YFSETQ. V lost 2 bases and J lost 5, with 11 bases in between. CDR3 size: 14 residues.

This clonotype was detected only a few times. The V call is TRBV15, the J call TRBJ1-1; D is unresolved. The CDR3 totals 13 residues. The V and J ends lost 5 bases and 1 base respectively, with 8 bases between them. Germline CDR1 LNHNV, CDR2 YYDKDF (reference sequence). The DNA of the CDR3 is TGTGCCACCAGCGAGGAGCAGAACACTGAAGCTTTCTTT. Translated, it gives CATSEEQNTEAFF.

V and J are TRBV9 and TRBJ2-7; D gene ambiguous. Trimming took off 4 bases at V and 7 bases at J, with 12 bases between the two ends. This CDR3 contains 12 residues. The germline gives CDR1 SGDLS, CDR2 YYNGEE. The CDR3 protein is CASSPHPGEQYF. The CDR3 coding sequence is TGTGCCAGCAGCCCACACCCCGGAGAGCAGTACTTC.

Many counts were recorded for this clonotype. The V and J genes are TRBV20-1 and TRBJ2-7; 9 bases agree with TRBD2. J was trimmed by 0 bases and V by 5 bases; bases with no gene match: 8. The germline gives CDR1 DFQATT, CDR2 SNEGSKA (reference sequence). This CDR3 has 15 amino acids. CDR3 nucleotides: TGCAGTGCTGAAGACTTGACTAGCGGCTCCTACGAGCAGTACTTC. Translated, it gives CSAEDLTSGSYEQYF.

This clonotype came up a few times. The chain employs TRBV19 and TRBJ2-3; a weak D match, TRBD1 (5 bases). The CDR3 has 16 amino acids. The germline gives CDR1 LNHDA, CDR2 SQIVND (reference sequence). Between the trimmed V and J ends, which lost 5 bases and 4 bases, there was a span of 19 bases. DNA of the CDR3: TGTGCCAGTAGTCCACGACCCTCAGGGCGCCCAGATACGCAGTATTTT. Translation: CASSPRPSGRPDTQYF.

This clonotype was picked up one time. Possible read error: a much larger clone is one base away. J is TRBJ1-1 and V is TRBV4-2, with 7 bases aligning to TRBD1. Trimming cost V 0 bases and J 4 bases; bases outside gene matches: 5. Germline loops: CDR1 LGHNA, CDR2 YNFKEQ. The CDR3 has 15 amino acids. CDR3: CASSQEQGMSTEAFF. DNA of the CDR3: TGTGCCAGCAGCCAAGAACAGGGGATGAGCACTGAAGCTTTCTTT.

The CDR3 loop reads CASSLGGALGFTEAFF. The CDR3 DNA sequence: TGTGCCAGCAGCCTTGGGGGGGCGCTGGGTTTTACTGAAGCTTTCTTT. The rearrangement joins TRBV12-3 or TRBV12-4 to TRBJ1-1; a weak D match, TRBD1 (6 bases). CDR3 length: 16 amino acids. Trimming pared 6 bases from V and 5 bases from J, leaving 22 bases between.

This clonotype turned up a few times. The chain carries TRBV29-1 and TRBJ2-5; 8 bases are shared with TRBD1. CDR1 and CDR2 (germline): SQVTM, ANQGSEA. The CDR3 spans 16 residues. J gave up 1 base and V 1 base, and 8 bases lay outside the gene matches. The DNA of the CDR3 is TGCAGCGTTGAAGGGACTCGACAGGGGCCCCAAGAGACCCAGTACTTC. Encoded protein: CSVEGTRQGPQETQYF.